This T cell receptor (beta chain) was retrieved from a study of blood T cell repertoires in COVID-19. Overall study context: There were acute and convalescent COVID-19 samples, and they came from the United States, Italy and Spain. T cells, B-cell-depleted T cells, or PBMCs provided the cDNA or gDNA that served as material.

Per the study methods: Reference gene primers were amplified, and this amplification served to estimate nucleated cell counts. Assay: immunoSEQ multiplex PCR; the TCRdb copy retains only in-frame clones and omits some. V, J and clone size reflect that table, while D and trimming were determined from the DNA. The sample comprises about 74,000 clones, about 83% of which are singletons, and 36% rests with the top ten. This clonotype was sampled from a man in his 70s with acute or convalescent COVID-19. Sequencing input: peripheral blood.

The CDR3 region is CASSVSEGAEAFF. As DNA, the CDR3 is TGTGCCAGCAGCGTGAGCGAAGGGGCTGAAGCTTTCTTT. The chain couples TRBV9 to TRBJ1-1; maybe TRBD1 (5 bases). CDR1 is SGDLS and CDR2 is YYNGEE in the germline V gene. The CDR3 runs 13 residues. The V and J ends lost 2 bases and 6 bases respectively, with 11 bases between them.